This T cell receptor beta chain was recorded in a study of cytomegalovirus exposure and HLA in healthy donors. Study summary: Researchers previously reported finding more than 100 million unique TCR beta sequences from approximately 190 million T cells. General observations from the study: There were some public TCRs occurring in many donors, but most TCR sequences were rare. In a later analysis, TCR beta V- and J-gene trimming showed a link to a missense DCLRE1C variant. By HLA locus, TCR association rates varied in a later analysis, with DRB1 showing the most and HLA-C the fewest.

The length of the CDR3 is 14 residues. V trimming: 3 bases; J trimming: 8 bases; junction bases outside the gene matches: 5. CDR1 is ENHRY and CDR2 is SYGVKD in the germline V gene. With regard to this clone: What it binds is not known.

PCR amplification relied on 60 Vbeta primers (plus 13 Jbeta primers). Profiled with immunoSEQ multiplex PCR; TCRdb holds only in-frame clones, not every one. The table lists under 150,000 clones, approximately 78% of them singletons. This sequence originates from a woman aged 40 to 50 in good health and CMV-seropositive. The chain combines TRBV10-3 with TRBJ1-4; 8 nucleotides line up with TRBD1. The sample taken for sequencing was PBMCs. The CDR3 DNA follows: TGTGCCATCAGTGAATCGACAGGGGAAGAAAAACTGTTTTTT. Protein product: CAISESTGEEKLFF.